These T cell receptor beta chains were read from a single sample in a study of CD8+ T cells in alopecia areata. The repertoire was sequenced with immunoSEQ multiplex PCR; TCRdb's copy has only in-frame clones and lacks some. This sample has approximately 210,000 clones, with over 60% found just once. Sequenced here: CD4+ T cells sorted from blood, sampled at week 4, from a patient treated with tofacitinib. These receptors came from a human donor with alopecia areata. The CDR3 runs from the conserved cysteine through the conserved F or W. D genes are given only for firm matches. Size tells how often a clone was seen (once, few, many) or the class of an expanded clone, and some rows leave it out.

abundance | j_gene | d_gene | v_gene | CDR3aa | CDR3nt
- | TRBJ2-1 | - | TRBV5-6 | CASSLDTEHEQFF | TGTGCCAGCAGCTTGGACACAGAACATGAGCAGTTCTTC
few | TRBJ2-3 | - | TRBV7-2 | CASSPGGGDTQYF | TGTGCCAGCAGTCCTGGGGGCGGAGATACGCAGTATTTT
once | TRBJ2-3 | TRBD2 | TRBV9 | CASSVATAGGGTDTQYF | TGTGCCAGCAGCGTAGCTACAGCGGGGGGAGGCACAGATACGCAGTATTTT
- | TRBJ2-7 | - | TRBV11-2 | CASSFPGSYEQYF | TGTGCCAGCAGCTTCCCGGGCTCCTACGAGCAGTACTTC
- | TRBJ2-2 | TRBD2 | TRBV2 | CASRRLAATGELFF | TGTGCCAGCAGGCGACTAGCTGCCACCGGGGAGCTGTTTTTT
- | TRBJ2-7 | TRBD2 | TRBV19 | CASARSGGFYEQYF | TGTGCCAGTGCCAGGAGCGGGGGGTTCTACGAGCAGTACTTC
- | TRBJ2-3 | - | TRBV6-5 | CASSQRLGTDTQYF | TGTGCCAGCAGCCAGAGACTAGGCACAGATACGCAGTATTTT
- | TRBJ1-6 | - | TRBV25-1 | CASSEKASTYSPLHF | TGTGCCAGCAGTGAAAAGGCCTCGACCTATTCACCCCTCCACTTT
once | TRBJ2-3 | - | TRBV18 | CASSPQTLSTDTQYF | TGTGCCAGCTCACCCCAGACACTTAGCACAGATACGCAGTATTTT
- | TRBJ1-2 | TRBD1 | TRBV10-3 | CAISEQGYYGYTF | TGTGCCATCAGTGAACAGGGGTACTATGGCTACACCTTC
- | TRBJ2-7 | - | TRBV11-3 | CATGTSSYEQYF | TGTGCCACCGGGACGTCGTCCTACGAGCAGTACTTC
- | TRBJ2-5 | TRBD1 | TRBV5-1 | CASRPGQGNRETQYF | TGCGCCAGCAGACCGGGACAGGGAAATAGAGAGACCCAGTACTTC
once | TRBJ2-2 | - | TRBV5-1 | CASSSRLTGELFF | TGCGCCAGCAGCTCCCGACTCACCGGGGAGCTGTTTTTT
few | TRBJ1-3 | - | TRBV13 | CASSLGRGTRNTIYF | TGTGCCAGCAGCTTGGGTCGGGGGACTAGAAACACCATATATTTT
few | TRBJ2-3 | - | TRBV19 | CASSTGQWISTDTQYF | TGTGCCAGTAGTACCGGACAGTGGATTAGCACAGATACGCAGTATTTT
- | TRBJ2-7 | - | TRBV7-9 | CASSLGSATREQYF | TGTGCCAGCAGCTTAGGGTCAGCTACAAGGGAGCAGTACTTC
- | TRBJ2-7 | - | TRBV5-6 | CASSNRAHEQYF | TGTGCCAGCAGCAACAGGGCCCACGAGCAGTACTTC
- | TRBJ2-2 | TRBD2 | TRBV7-9 | CASSLSSGGLNTGELFF | TGTGCCAGCAGCTTATCCAGCGGGGGCTTAAACACCGGGGAGCTGTTTTTT
- | TRBJ2-7 | - | TRBV11-2 | CASSGHIAEMDF | TGTGCCAGCAGCGGACATATAGCGGAGATGGACTTC
- | TRBJ1-2 | TRBD1 | TRBV11-2 | CASSPGGLRYGYTF | TGTGCCAGCAGTCCAGGGGGCCTTCGCTATGGCTACACCTTC
few | TRBJ2-5 | - | TRBV29-1 | CSASQETQYF | TGCAGCGCGTCTCAAGAGACCCAGTACTTC
once | TRBJ1-2 | - | TRBV25-1 | CASSTGRRGYGYTF | TGTGCCAGCAGTACAGGAAGGAGGGGCTATGGCTACACCTTC
- | TRBJ1-3 | - | TRBV25-1 | CASSESLGRGNTIYF | TGTGCCAGCAGTGAATCCTTAGGACGAGGAAACACCATATATTTT
few | TRBJ2-3 | - | TRBV27 | CASKFIGGGTDTQYF | TGTGCCAGCAAGTTTATAGGCGGGGGCACAGATACGCAGTATTTT
few | TRBJ1-1 | - | TRBV4-1 | CASSQREGDTEAFF | TGCGCCAGCAGCCAGAGGGAAGGGGACACTGAAGCTTTCTTT
- | TRBJ2-4 | - | TRBV19 | CASSIDTGRDKNIQYF | TGTGCCAGTAGTATAGATACAGGGCGGGACAAAAACATTCAGTACTTC
few | TRBJ2-2 | - | TRBV30 | CAWSAAGQHTGELFF | TGTGCCTGGAGTGCTGCGGGACAGCACACCGGGGAGCTGTTTTTT
- | TRBJ2-5 | TRBD1 | TRBV7-2 | CASSLVWTGRWQETQYF | TGTGCCAGCAGCTTGGTCTGGACAGGACGATGGCAAGAGACCCAGTACTTC
- | TRBJ2-2 | - | TRBV5-1 | CASSLLAGQNTGELFF | TGCGCCAGCAGCTTGCTCGCGGGGCAGAACACCGGGGAGCTGTTTTTT
few | TRBJ1-2 | - | TRBV29-1 | CSVEDVQGGGYTF | TGCAGCGTTGAAGATGTACAGGGAGGTGGCTACACCTTC
- | TRBJ2-3 | - | TRBV20-1 | CSATRDTQYF | TGCAGTGCCACTAGGGATACGCAGTATTTT
- | TRBJ2-5 | - | TRBV5-6 | CASTSGTQETQYF | TGTGCCAGCACCTCCGGGACACAAGAGACCCAGTACTTC
- | TRBJ2-1 | - | TRBV7-2 | CASHARGEQFF | TGTGCCAGCCACGCCCGAGGGGAGCAGTTCTTC